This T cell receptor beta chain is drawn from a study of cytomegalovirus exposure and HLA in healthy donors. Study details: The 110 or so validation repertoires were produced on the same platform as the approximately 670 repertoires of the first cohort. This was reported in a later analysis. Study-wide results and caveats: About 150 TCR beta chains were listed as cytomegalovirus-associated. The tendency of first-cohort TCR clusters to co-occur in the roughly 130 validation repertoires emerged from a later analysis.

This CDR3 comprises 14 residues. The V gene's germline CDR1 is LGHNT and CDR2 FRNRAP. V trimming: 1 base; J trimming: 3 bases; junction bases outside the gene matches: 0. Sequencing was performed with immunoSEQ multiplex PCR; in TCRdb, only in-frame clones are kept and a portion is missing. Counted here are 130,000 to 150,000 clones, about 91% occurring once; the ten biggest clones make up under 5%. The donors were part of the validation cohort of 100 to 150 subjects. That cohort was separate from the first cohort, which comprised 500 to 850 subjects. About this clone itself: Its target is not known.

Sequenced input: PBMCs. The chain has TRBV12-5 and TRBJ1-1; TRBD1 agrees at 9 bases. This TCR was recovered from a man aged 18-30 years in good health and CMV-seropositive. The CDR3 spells CASGLGTGDTEAFF. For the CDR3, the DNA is TGTGCTAGTGGTTTGGGGACAGGGGACACTGAAGCTTTCTTT.